The 20 T cell receptor beta chains reported below all come from one sample, sequenced in a study of memory CD4+ T cells and cytomegalovirus serostatus. Data came from immunoSEQ multiplex PCR; TCRdb stores just in-frame clones and leaves some out. This table holds around 25,000 clones, about three quarters found once. Single viable CD3+CD4+CD8-CD45RO+ cells were sorted as the memory CD4+ T cells. The source material was memory CD4+ T cells from blood. Receptors originate from an adult in good health and CMV-seronegative.

The chain's CDR3 is CASKTGLYEQYF. DNA for the CDR3: TGTGCCTCTAAAACTGGCCTATACGAGCAGTACTTC. The chain combines TRBV6-1 with TRBJ2-7; D remains unclear. Germline V gene sequence: CDR1 MNHNS, CDR2 SASEGT. The CDR3 runs to 12 residues. The V end was cut by 11 bases, the J end by 4 bases, with 15 bases between.

V gene TRBV11-2 combines with J gene TRBJ1-6; D gene uncertain. The length of the CDR3 is 12 residues. Per the germline V gene, CDR1 is SGHAT and CDR2 is FQNNGV. Between the trimmed V and J ends, which lost 3 bases and 14 bases, there was a span of 11 bases. The CDR3, as DNA: TGTGCCAGCAGCTTCCAACCCGGGGCCCTCCACTTT. It is translated as CASSFQPGALHF. Full variable domain (missing parts from reference TRBV11-2 and TRBJ1-6): EAGVAQSPRYKIIEKRQSVAFWCNPISGHATLYWYQQILGQGPKLLIQFQNNGVVDDSQLPKDRFSAERLKGVDSTLKIQPAKLEDSAVYLCASSFQPGALHFGNGTRLTVT.

The rearrangement links TRBV20-1 to TRBJ2-7; no reliable D call. Germline V gene lookup returns CDR1 DFQATT and CDR2 SNEGSKA (reference sequence). The CDR3 runs 11 residues. V was pared by 6 bases and J by 2 bases, with 8 bases between. DNA of the CDR3: TGCAGTGCCGATCAGACCTACGAGCAGTACTTC. Protein: CSADQTYEQYF.

The table lists this clone with a count of one. This chain joins TRBV19 and TRBJ2-1; D is perhaps TRBD1 or TRBD2 (5 bases each). V dropped 3 bases and J dropped 5 bases, with 17 bases sitting between them. This CDR3 region has 16 residues. Germline V lookup: CDR1 LNHDA, CDR2 SQIVND (reference sequence). The CDR3 loop reads CASSISSGTVDNEQFF. As DNA, the CDR3 is TGTGCCAGTAGTATCTCATCCGGGACGGTTGACAATGAGCAGTTCTTC.

This clone occurred a few times. The chain links TRBV28 to TRBJ1-6, with 8 bases lining up with TRBD1. The CDR3 runs to 15 residues. The V segment lost 1 base and the J segment 10 bases; nucleotides outside the gene matches: 6. Germline lookup yields CDR1 MDHEN and CDR2 SYDVKM. The CDR3 DNA sequence: TGTGCCAGCAGTTTATCTGGACAGGGCTGGTCACCCCTCCACTTT. It yields the protein CASSLSGQGWSPLHF.

This clone was counted once. The chain is built from TRBV7-3 and TRBJ1-2; D is unresolved. Trimming left V 0 bases short and J 6 bases short, with 11 bases between. Germline CDR1 reads SGHTA; CDR2 reads FQGTGA. The CDR3 runs 14 residues. The CDR3 region is CASSLTSGGNGYTF. CDR3 DNA: TGTGCCAGCAGCTTAACCTCGGGCGGGAATGGCTACACCTTC.

V usage is TRBV7-6 and J usage is TRBJ1-3; perhaps TRBD1 as D (5 bases). Germline CDR1 reads SGHVS; CDR2 reads FNYEAQ. V was clipped by 7 bases and J by 0 bases, with 13 bases between them. The CDR3 consists of 15 residues. CDR3 sequence reads: CASTGQLNSGNTIYF. The DNA for the CDR3 is TGTGCCAGCACTGGACAACTGAACTCTGGAAACACCATATATTTT. Drawing the rest from reference TRBV7-6 and TRBJ1-3, the complete variable domain is GAGVSQSPRYKVTKRGQDVALRCDPISGHVSLYWYRQALGQGPEFLTYFNYEAQQDKSGLPNDRFSAERPEGSISTLTIQRTEQRDSAMYRCASTGQLNSGNTIYFGEGSWLTVV.

The chain joins TRBV11-2 to TRBJ1-1, with D perhaps TRBD1 (6 bases). This CDR3 comprises 15 residues. CDR1 and CDR2 (germline): SGHAT, FQNNGV. V lost 2 bases and J 5 bases, leaving 15 bases between the germline ends. The CDR3 is CASSLSGGRVTEAFF. CDR3 DNA sequence: TGTGCCAGCAGCTTATCGGGGGGCCGGGTAACTGAAGCTTTCTTT.

The V and J genes are TRBV29-1 and TRBJ2-1; D is tentatively TRBD1 or TRBD2 (5 bases each). CDR3 length: 10 residues. Germline V gene lookup returns CDR1 SQVTM and CDR2 ANQGSEA. Trimming removed 6 bases at V and 9 bases at J, with 9 bases between. CDR3: CSVGEAEQFF. CDR3 DNA sequence: TGCAGCGTGGGGGAAGCTGAGCAGTTCTTC.

This chain joins TRBV10-3 and TRBJ2-3; 12 positions match TRBD2. The CDR3 spans 14 residues. The trim removed 5 bases at V and 6 bases at J, leaving 3 bases unmatched. Germline CDR1 reads ENHRY; CDR2 reads SYGVKD. CDR3 sequence (DNA): TGTGCCATCAGTCGGACTAGCGGGACCGATACGCAGTATTTT. The encoded protein is CAISRTSGTDTQYF.

This clone has just a few counts. The rearrangement uses TRBV5-1 and TRBJ1-1; 9 nucleotides align to TRBD1. This CDR3 has 15 amino acids. V shed 0 bases and J 5 bases; nucleotides not matched to a gene: 5. Per germline, CDR1 SGHRS and CDR2 YFSETQ. The CDR3 DNA follows: TGCGCCAGCAGCTTGGGGGACAGGGATCTAACTGAAGCTTTCTTT. Translated, it gives CASSLGDRDLTEAFF. The full variable domain, in which reference TRBV5-1 and TRBJ1-1 provide the parts outside the CDR3, is KAGVTQTPRYLIKTRGQQVTLSCSPISGHRSVSWYQQTPGQGLQFLFEYFSETQRNKGNFPGRFSGRQFSNSRSEMNVSTLELGDSALYLCASSLGDRDLTEAFFGQGTRLTVV.

V is TRBV18 and J is TRBJ2-5; a possible D gene is TRBD2 (5 bases). The germline CDR1 and CDR2 sequences are KGHSH and LQKENI. The ends were cut back, 6 bases at V and 5 bases at J, with 16 bases in the middle. The CDR3 has 14 amino acids. CDR3 residues: CASSKNGGGETQYF. In nucleotides, the CDR3 is TGTGCCAGCTCCAAAAATGGAGGCGGGGAGACCCAGTACTTC.

V usage is TRBV18 and J usage is TRBJ2-1; 11 positions match TRBD1. The CDR3 runs 15 residues. Germline lookup yields CDR1 KGHSH and CDR2 LQKENI. V lost 4 bases and J lost 8; bases outside the gene matches: 7. CDR3 coding DNA: TGTGCCAGCTCACTTCCGGGACAGGGGGGTTATGAGCAGTTCTTC. Its translation: CASSLPGQGGYEQFF.

This chain joins TRBV16 and TRBJ1-6; 9 bases agree with TRBD1. CDR1 is KGHSY, CDR2 FQNENV, per germline. The CDR3 is made up of 15 amino acids. J gave up 10 bases and V 0 bases, and 4 bases lay outside the gene matches. The CDR3 nucleotides are TGTGCCAGCAGCCAATCTAGGACAGGGGAATCACCCCTCCACTTT. It yields the protein CASSQSRTGESPLHF.

J is TRBJ1-6 and V is TRBV6-5; tentative D call: TRBD1 (6 bases). Germline V gene lookup returns CDR1 MNHEY and CDR2 SVGAGI. The CDR3 has 15 residues. V lost 5 bases to trimming and J lost 5 bases, with 13 bases between them. CDR3 region: CASSPGGQNNSPLHF. The CDR3 region has the DNA TGTGCCAGCAGTCCGGGCGGACAGAATAATTCACCCCTCCACTTT.

The V call is TRBV18, the J call TRBJ2-7; D call uncertain. CDR1 is KGHSH, CDR2 LQKENI, per germline. This CDR3 contains 11 residues. With 4 bases removed from V and 3 bases from J, the gap between germline ends came to 4 bases. The CDR3: CASSQSYEQYF. In DNA form, the CDR3 reads TGTGCCAGCTCACAGAGCTACGAGCAGTACTTC. Full variable domain (outside the CDR3, taken from reference TRBV18 and TRBJ2-7): NAGVMQNPRHLVRRRGQEARLRCSPMKGHSHVYWYRQLPEEGLKFMVYLQKENIIDESGMPKERFSAEFPKEGPSILRIQQVVRGDSAAYFCASSQSYEQYFGPGTRLTVT.

This clone was seen more than once but under ten times. The chain combines TRBV4-1 with TRBJ1-5; no reliable D call. CDR1 MGHRA and CDR2 YSYEKL come from the germline V gene. The ends were cut back, 0 bases at V and 7 bases at J, with 16 bases in the middle. The CDR3 has 16 amino acids. The CDR3: CASSQELTLRPQPQHF. Written as DNA, the CDR3 is TGCGCCAGCAGCCAAGAGCTAACTCTCAGGCCCCAGCCCCAGCATTTT.

The chain uses TRBV19 and TRBJ1-3; D is ambiguous. The CDR3 covers 16 residues. Per the germline V gene, CDR1 is LNHDA and CDR2 is SQIVND (reference sequence). Trimming took 3 bases from V and 0 from J, leaving 12 bases between them. In DNA, the CDR3 is TGTGCCAGTAGTATTCGGGCTTCAAGCTCTGGAAACACCATATATTTT. Protein: CASSIRASSSGNTIYF.

The chain employs TRBV7-8 and TRBJ2-7, with 11 nucleotides matching TRBD2. This CDR3 has 16 residues. J lost 4 bases, V lost 4 bases, and 9 bases had no gene match. From germline, CDR1 is SGHVS and CDR2 FQNEAQ. In DNA form, the CDR3 reads TGTGCCAGCAGCTCCCTCCTAGCGGGAGGAATGTACGAGCAGTACTTC. Translated, it gives CASSSLLAGGMYEQYF.

The chain has TRBV28 and TRBJ2-3, with TRBD2 identical over 14 bases. This CDR3 comprises 21 residues. Looked up from germline, CDR1 is MDHEN and CDR2 is SYDVKM. J lost 2 bases, V lost 2 bases, and 15 bases had no gene match. CDR3: CASSLLTPGLAGDKTTDTQYF. DNA of the CDR3: TGTGCCAGCAGTTTACTGACCCCGGGACTAGCGGGAGATAAAACCACAGATACGCAGTATTTT.